This T cell receptor beta chain was sequenced during a study of cytomegalovirus exposure and HLA in healthy donors. The PCR had 60 Vbeta and 13 Jbeta primers. Sequencing was performed with immunoSEQ multiplex PCR; in TCRdb, only in-frame clones are kept and a portion is missing. The repertoire has 150,000 to 200,000 clones, 77% of them found once; the top ten carry 1.5% to 2%. CDR1 and CDR2 (germline): LNHDA, SQIVND (reference sequence). Between the trimmed V and J ends, which lost 4 bases and 2 bases, there was a span of 14 bases. The CDR3 loop spans 15 amino acids. V is TRBV19 and J is TRBJ1-1, with D hard to call. This clonotype was obtained from a woman aged 25-40 years in good health and CMV-seronegative. The sequencing sample was made of PBMCs. Here the CDR3 DNA reads TGTGCCAGTAGTAAGACCGTGGACTATAACACTGAAGCTTTCTTT. Amino acid sequence: CASSKTVDYNTEAFF.